These 13 T cell receptor beta chains originate from one sample sequenced in a study of T cell repertoires in cytomegalovirus infection. Each CDR3 protein gets one entry after TCRdb re-called the reads with MiXCR. This table has roughly 300,000 distinct CDR3 sequences, more than 8% appearing once. The specimen was PBMCs. These receptors were taken from a human donor in good health (CMV status not recorded). Some clones in this sample may be carry-over from other donors' samples.

This clonotype was detected only a few times. The chain recombines TRBV7-2 with TRBJ1-2; TRBD1 is a possible D gene (5 bases). The germline gives CDR1 SGHTA, CDR2 FQGNSA. The CDR3 is made up of 14 amino acids. Trimming stripped 5 bases from V and 2 bases from J, with 12 bases between. CDR3 region: CASSVGGMNYGYTF. CDR3 in DNA: TGTGCCAGCAGCGTCGGGGGTATGAACTATGGCTACACCTTC.

This clonotype was seen a few times. The V call is TRBV5-5, the J call TRBJ2-1, with D perhaps TRBD1 (5 bases). CDR1 and CDR2 (germline): SGHKS, YYEKEE (reference sequence). CDR3 length: 17 residues. V lost 4 bases to trimming and J lost 1 base, with 18 bases between them. CDR3 coding DNA: TGTGCCAGCAGCCACCGGTCTTTAACAGGATCCTACAATGAGCAGTTCTTC. Its protein is CASSHRSLTGSYNEQFF.

This clonotype was counted at least ten times. The chain carries TRBV28 and TRBJ2-7; 9 nucleotides align to TRBD2. In germline, CDR1 is MDHEN, CDR2 SYDVKM. V lost 8 bases to trimming and J lost 6 bases; unmatched junction nucleotides: 14. This CDR3 is built from 15 residues. CDR3 sequence: CASSTRAGGSIEQYF. CDR3 nucleotides: TGTGCCAGCTCCACCCGGGCGGGAGGGTCTATCGAGCAGTACTTC.

At least ten counts were recorded for this clonotype. CDR3 loop: CASSLLREQYF. The CDR3 DNA is TGTGCCAGCAGTTTATTGAGGGAGCAGTACTTC. This chain joins TRBV28 and TRBJ2-7, with D unresolved. From germline, CDR1 is MDHEN and CDR2 SYDVKM. With 1 base removed from V and 7 bases from J, the gap between germline ends came to 5 bases. The CDR3 is 11 amino acids.

In this sample, this clonotype turned up many times. This sequence joins TRBV7-3 and TRBJ2-3, with TRBD2 matching 10 bases. In germline, CDR1 is SGHTA, CDR2 FQGTGA. This CDR3 comprises 17 residues. V lost 6 bases and J lost 0; bases outside the gene matches: 9. In DNA form, the CDR3 reads TGTGCCAGCAGACCCACTAGCGGGGTTCCTAGCACAGATACGCAGTATTTT. It specifies CASRPTSGVPSTDTQYF.

This clonotype was detected many times. V is TRBV7-2 and J is TRBJ2-3, with D possibly matching TRBD2 (7 bases). Deletions cut 5 bases from V and 9 bases from J, with 24 bases between. The CDR3 sequence is 16 residues long. CDR1 SGHTA and CDR2 FQGNSA come from the germline V gene. Written as DNA, the CDR3 is TGTGCCAGCAGCCCCCCCGGCGGGGGCACCGGGGGGACGCAGTATTTT. This sequence encodes CASSPPGGGTGGTQYF.

This clonotype was counted at least ten times. The chain links TRBV7-2 to TRBJ2-3; D possibly corresponds to TRBD2 (5 bases). Germline V gene sequence: CDR1 SGHTA, CDR2 FQGNSA. The CDR3 contains 16 residues. V lost 0 bases and J 2 bases, leaving 12 bases between the germline ends. The CDR3 region is CASSLALASNTDTQYF. The CDR3 DNA is TGTGCCAGCAGCTTAGCGCTAGCCTCAAACACAGATACGCAGTATTTT.

This clonotype was seen ten or more times. The chain is built from TRBV7-2 and TRBJ1-1; tentatively, D is TRBD1 (5 bases). Looked up from germline, CDR1 is SGHTA and CDR2 is FQGNSA. Between the trimmed V and J ends, which lost 5 bases and 3 bases, there was a span of 10 bases. This CDR3 is built from 13 residues. CDR3 region: CASSKEQDTEAFF. The CDR3 DNA reads as TGTGCCAGCAGCAAAGAACAGGACACTGAAGCTTTCTTT.

V and J are TRBV3-1 and TRBJ1-2; D unclear. CDR3 length: 16 residues. CDR1 and CDR2 (germline): LGHDT, YNNKEL (reference sequence). Between the trimmed V and J ends, which lost 1 base and 2 bases, there was a span of 14 bases. CDR3 loop: CASSQVRSSGNYGYTF. The CDR3 DNA reads as TGTGCCAGCAGCCAAGTACGTTCCAGCGGGAACTATGGCTACACCTTC.

This clonotype has ten or more counts. The chain has TRBV25-1 and TRBJ2-5; unclear D gene. The CDR3 length is 13 residues. The V end was cut by 3 bases, the J end by 5 bases, with 10 bases between. Per the germline V gene, CDR1 is MGHDK and CDR2 is SYGVNS. The CDR3, as DNA: TGTGCCAGCAGTGACTCCCCATGGGAGACCCAGTACTTC. Protein product: CASSDSPWETQYF.

The chain uses TRBV5-6 and TRBJ1-2; 7 nucleotides align to TRBD1. The ends lost 4 bases at V and 8 bases at J; junction bases unmatched: 11. Germline V gene data show CDR1 as SGHDT and CDR2 as YYEEEE. This CDR3 region has 14 residues. CDR3 protein: CASSPDRVFRGYTF. The CDR3 DNA reads as TGTGCCAGCAGCCCCGACAGGGTGTTTCGAGGCTACACCTTC.

V is TRBV6-2 or TRBV6-3 and J is TRBJ2-1, with 15 bases identical to TRBD2. The CDR3 is made up of 18 amino acids. Germline V gives CDR1 MNHEY, CDR2 SVGEGT. The V gene end was trimmed by 6 bases and the J gene end by 1 base; junction bases not matched to a gene: 7. As DNA, the CDR3 is TGTGCCAGCAGCCCCGGACTAGCGGGGGGGCCTTCCTACAATGAGCAGTTCTTC. Residues: CASSPGLAGGPSYNEQFF.

The sample holds a few counts of this clonotype. The chain has TRBV28 and TRBJ2-7; possibly TRBD1 for D (6 bases). V lost 8 bases to trimming and J lost 3 bases, with 8 bases between them. The CDR3 covers 11 residues. From germline, CDR1 is MDHEN and CDR2 SYDVKM. This chain's CDR3 is CASRDNYEQYF. CDR3 nucleotides: TGTGCCAGCCGGGACAACTACGAGCAGTACTTC.